Following are 14 T cell receptor beta chains from one sample sequenced in a study of shared clonotypes between healthy human individuals. This table comes from immunoSEQ multiplex PCR, and its TCRdb copy is limited to in-frame clones, with some not included. This table has about 1.5 million clones, approximately 98% appearing once. The sequenced sample consisted of naive CD4+ T cells sorted from blood. The subset denotes: CD45RA+ positively selected. These TCRs come from a man aged 25 to 45 in good health.

The sample holds one count of this clone. The gene calls are TRBV5-4 and TRBJ2-1, with 8 bases fitting TRBD2. Germline-derived CDR1 and CDR2 are SGHNT and YYREEE (reference sequence). CDR3 length equals 16 residues. J lost 8 bases, V lost 3 bases, and 13 bases had no gene match. DNA for the CDR3: TGTGCCAGCAGCTCAGGCGGGAGGATGCAGGGCGATGAGCAGTTCTTC. It translates to CASSSGGRMQGDEQFF.

This chain joins TRBV5-1 and TRBJ2-7; TRBD2 agrees at 8 bases. The CDR3 extends over 15 amino acids. Germline lookup yields CDR1 SGHRS and CDR2 YFSETQ. V shed 0 bases and J 3 bases; nucleotides not matched to a gene: 5. The CDR3 nucleotides read TGCGCCAGCAGCTTGGGGAGCGGGAGTTTCTACGAGCAGTACTTC. Protein product: CASSLGSGSFYEQYF. Full variable domain (missing parts from reference TRBV5-1 and TRBJ2-7): KAGVTQTPRYLIKTRGQQVTLSCSPISGHRSVSWYQQTPGQGLQFLFEYFSETQRNKGNFPGRFSGRQFSNSRSEMNVSTLELGDSALYLCASSLGSGSFYEQYFGPGTRLTVT.

The rearrangement links TRBV7-9 to TRBJ1-4; TRBD1 agrees at 7 bases. V lost 5 bases, J lost 10 bases, and 4 bases stayed unmatched. CDR1 is SEHNR, CDR2 FQNEAQ, per germline (reference sequence). This CDR3 contains 12 residues. The CDR3 bases are TGTGCCAGCAGCCGAGCAGGGGGAAAACTGTTTTTT. The encoded protein is CASSRAGGKLFF.

As to this clone: Sequence at one end of the junction differs from germline and may be a read error. The chain has TRBV13 and TRBJ2-5, with 8 bases matching TRBD1. This CDR3 is built from 16 residues. Germline CDR1 and CDR2: PRHDT and FYEKMQ (reference sequence). CDR3: CASSLRAPGQGARKHF. The CDR3 DNA is TGTGCCAGCAGCTTAAGAGCCCCTGGGCAGGGGGCCCGAAAGCACTTC.

The V gene is TRBV18, the J gene TRBJ2-5; D may be TRBD1 (6 bases). Germline CDR1 is KGHSH and CDR2 is LQKENI. This CDR3 contains 14 residues. Trimming left V 4 bases short and J 5 bases short, with 14 bases between. Here the CDR3 reads CASSLSGVTETQYF. The CDR3 bases are TGTGCCAGCTCACTCTCAGGGGTCACGGAGACCCAGTACTTC. Full variable domain (rest looked up from reference TRBV18 and TRBJ2-5): NAGVMQNPRHLVRRRGQEARLRCSPMKGHSHVYWYRQLPEEGLKFMVYLQKENIIDESGMPKERFSAEFPKEGPSILRIQQVVRGDSAAYFCASSLSGVTETQYFGPGTRLLVL.

Concerning this clone itself: Other DNA sequences from this sample encode an identical CDR3 as well. The chain couples TRBV7-9 to TRBJ2-5, with 7 positions matching TRBD2. Germline V gene sequence: CDR1 SEHNR, CDR2 FQNEAQ (reference sequence). Germline trimming cut 5 bases from V and 0 bases from J; bases unmatched to any gene: 6. The CDR3 has 15 residues. The CDR3 bases are TGTGCCAGCAGCCCGCGACTAGCCGACCAAGAGACCCAGTACTTC. Translated: CASSPRLADQETQYF.

The rearrangement joins TRBV19 to TRBJ2-3; perhaps TRBD2 as D (6 bases). This CDR3 is 18 amino acids long. CDR1 and CDR2 from the germline V gene are LNHDA and SQIVND (reference sequence). The V and J ends lost 1 base and 2 bases respectively, with 19 bases between them. DNA of the CDR3: TGTGCCAGTAGTATAGGCGGGACTCCGAGACATTTCACAGATACGCAGTATTTT. Its protein is CASSIGGTPRHFTDTQYF. The full variable domain, completed using reference TRBV19 and TRBJ2-3, is DGGITQSPKYLFRKEGQNVTLSCEQNLNHDAMYWYRQDPGQGLRLIYYSQIVNDFQKGDIAEGYSVSREKKESFPLTVTSAQKNPTAFYLCASSIGGTPRHFTDTQYFGPGTRLTVL.

The gene calls are TRBV15 and TRBJ2-1; D ambiguous. The germline V gene encodes CDR1 LNHNV and CDR2 YYDKDF (reference sequence). This CDR3 region has 14 residues. Trimming shortened V by 2 bases and J by 8 bases, and 13 bases separated the two germline ends. For the CDR3, the DNA is TGTGCCACCAGCAGAAGACTCCTTTTCGATGAGCAGTTCTTC. Its protein is CATSRRLLFDEQFF.

The chain links TRBV6-5 to TRBJ2-7, with D perhaps matching TRBD1 (6 bases). The CDR3 is made up of 16 amino acids. Trimming stripped 4 bases from V and 3 bases from J, with 19 bases between. CDR1 MNHEY and CDR2 SVGAGI come from the germline V gene. CDR3 residues: CASSSANSDSFYEQYF. CDR3 bases: TGTGCCAGCAGTTCGGCAAATTCGGACAGTTTCTACGAGCAGTACTTC.

The chain couples TRBV7-8 to TRBJ1-1, with TRBD1 identical over 8 bases. CDR1 SGHVS and CDR2 FQNEAQ come from the germline V gene. Germline trimming cut 4 bases from V and 0 bases from J; bases unmatched to any gene: 10. The CDR3 spans 17 residues. The CDR3 region is CASSSSRDRFMNTEAFF. Here the CDR3 DNA reads TGTGCCAGCAGCTCGTCCCGGGACAGGTTTATGAACACTGAAGCTTTCTTT.

This rearrangement joins TRBV29-1 to TRBJ2-5, with D perhaps matching TRBD1 or TRBD2 (5 bases each). The CDR3 has 12 residues. The ends were cut back, 8 bases at V and 1 base at J, with 11 bases in the middle. The germline V gene encodes CDR1 SQVTM and CDR2 ANQGSEA. This CDR3 reads CSTMGVQETQYF. The DNA for the CDR3 is TGCAGCACCATGGGGGTCCAAGAGACCCAGTACTTC.

The V call is TRBV30, the J call TRBJ2-1; 8 nucleotides line up with TRBD2. Germline V CDR1 and CDR2: GTSNPN, SVGIG (reference sequence). This CDR3 spans 14 amino acids. Unmatched junction bases numbered 7, after V lost 0 bases and J lost 9 bases. The CDR3 DNA sequence: TGTGCCTGGAGTGTTATCGGGAGGGCCGCTGAGCAGTTCTTC. It is translated as CAWSVIGRAAEQFF.

This chain connects TRBV5-4 to TRBJ2-3; D may be TRBD2 (7 bases). Germline V gene lookup returns CDR1 SGHNT and CDR2 YYREEE (reference sequence). V lost 0 bases to trimming and J lost 2 bases, with 13 bases between them. This CDR3 region has 16 residues. Here the CDR3 reads CASSLAGGRNTDTQYF. The CDR3 DNA reads TGTGCCAGCAGCTTGGCCGGGGGGCGCAACACAGATACGCAGTATTTT. Full variable domain (outside the CDR3, taken from reference TRBV5-4 and TRBJ2-3): ETGVTQSPTHLIKTRGQQVTLRCSSQSGHNTVSWYQQALGQGPQFIFQYYREEENGRGNFPPRFSGLQFPNYSSELNVNALELDDSALYLCASSLAGGRNTDTQYFGPGTRLTVL.

The chain couples TRBV28 to TRBJ2-1; 9 bases agree with TRBD1. Germline CDR1 reads MDHEN; CDR2 reads SYDVKM. The CDR3 spans 16 residues. The trim removed 4 bases at V and 6 bases at J, leaving 10 bases unmatched. The DNA for the CDR3 is TGTGCCAGCAGTTCCACCGGGACAGGGAACGTCAATGAGCAGTTCTTC. The encoded protein is CASSSTGTGNVNEQFF.